Below are 25 T cell receptor beta chains sequenced from a single sample in a study of CD8+ T cells in alopecia areata. The treatment was: oral pan-JAK inhibitor, 5-10 mg twice daily. RNA extraction and reverse transcription yielded cDNA as sequencing template. Profiling relied on immunoSEQ multiplex PCR, and the TCRdb table lists in-frame clones only, not all of them. The table includes about 190,000 clones, more than 55% detected once. The sequences come from CD4+ T cells sorted from blood, collected at week 4, from a patient treated with tofacitinib. These receptors originate from a human donor with alopecia areata.

The CDR3 sequence: CASSFSPGGNEKLFF. CDR3 in DNA: TGTGCCAGCAGCTTTTCCCCAGGTGGTAATGAAAAACTGTTTTTT. The rearrangement uses TRBV7-2 and TRBJ1-4; D gene ambiguous. Looked up from germline, CDR1 is SGHTA and CDR2 is FQGNSA. V was pared by 3 bases and J by 4 bases, with 12 bases between. The length of the CDR3 is 15 residues.

In nucleotides, the CDR3 is TGCAGCGTAGGAAACAGGGAGGCTTTCTTT. It encodes CSVGNREAFF. V is TRBV29-1 and J is TRBJ1-1; perhaps TRBD1 as D (6 bases). The CDR3 contains 10 residues. The V and J ends lost 6 bases and 11 bases respectively, with 13 bases between them. CDR1 and CDR2 (germline): SQVTM, ANQGSEA. Complete variable domain (other parts from reference TRBV29-1 and TRBJ1-1): SAVISQKPSRDICQRGTSLTIQCQVDSQVTMMFWYRQQPGQSLTLIATANQGSEATYESGFVIDKFPISRPNLTFSTLTVSNMSPEDSSIYLCSVGNREAFFGQGTRLTVV.

This clone was observed a few times. The genes are TRBV6-5 and TRBJ2-7; 11 bases fit TRBD2. Germline assignment: CDR1 MNHEY and CDR2 SVGAGI. After removal of 7 bases from V and 6 bases from J, the junction contained 8 bases not matched to a gene. The CDR3 length is 14 residues. The CDR3 bases are TGTGCCAGCAATACACTAGCGGGAGAAAGCGAGCAGTACTTC. Its protein is CASNTLAGESEQYF.

V is TRBV29-1 and J is TRBJ2-2, with 8 bases aligning to TRBD2. Germline V lookup: CDR1 SQVTM, CDR2 ANQGSEA. This CDR3 spans 15 amino acids. Unmatched junction bases numbered 9, after V lost 6 bases and J lost 3 bases. The CDR3 coding sequence is TGCAGCGTCCCGACTAGCGCTGGTCACACCGGGGAGCTGTTTTTT. Its translation: CSVPTSAGHTGELFF.

V and J are TRBV25-1 and TRBJ1-2; TRBD1 matches at 11 bases. The CDR3 runs 16 residues. The V gene end was trimmed by 2 bases and the J gene end by 5 bases; junction bases not matched to a gene: 7. Germline V gene data show CDR1 as MGHDK and CDR2 as SYGVNS. In nucleotides, the CDR3 is TGTGCCAGCAGTGAAAATCGGGACAGGGGGATGTATGGCTACACCTTC. Its translation is CASSENRDRGMYGYTF.

This sequence joins TRBV6-5 and TRBJ1-3, with 7 nucleotides matching TRBD1. Trimming at V came to 6 bases and at J to 3 bases, leaving 5 bases not matched to a gene. CDR1 MNHEY and CDR2 SVGAGI come from the germline V gene. The CDR3 loop spans 14 amino acids. The CDR3 DNA reads as TGTGCCAGCAGCTCTGGACAGGATGGAAACACCATATATTTT. It translates to CASSSGQDGNTIYF.

The chain employs TRBV7-9 and TRBJ2-3; 9 bases are a match to TRBD2. Germline V gene lookup returns CDR1 SEHNR and CDR2 FQNEAQ (reference sequence). CDR3 length equals 15 residues. Trimming removed 3 bases from V and 4 bases from J; junction bases left unmatched: 5. CDR3 coding DNA: TGTGCCAGCAGCTTCGGTAGCGGGAGTGCAGATACGCAGTATTTT. This encodes CASSFGSGSADTQYF.

The chain joins TRBV25-1 to TRBJ2-7, with D perhaps given as TRBD1 or TRBD2 (5 bases each). V lost 5 bases to trimming and J lost 6 bases, with 17 bases between them. The CDR3 is 14 amino acids. CDR1 and CDR2 from the germline V gene are MGHDK and SYGVNS. The CDR3 region is CASSITGTTGEQYF. The CDR3 bases are TGTGCCAGCAGTATTACCGGGACGACTGGCGAGCAGTACTTC.

This clone was detected only a few times. The chain is built from TRBV4-2 and TRBJ2-5; D is unresolved. The CDR3 consists of 14 residues. Germline-derived CDR1 and CDR2 are LGHNA and YNFKEQ. The V gene lost 1 base and the J gene lost 3 bases, with 9 bases spanning the gap. The CDR3 DNA is TGTGCCAGCAGCCAAGTCTCCCAAGAAGAGACCCAGTACTTC. Protein product: CASSQVSQEETQYF.

This chain uses TRBV30 with TRBJ2-2, with D maybe TRBD2 (6 bases). Germline assignment: CDR1 GTSNPN and CDR2 SVGIG (reference sequence). The V end lost 4 bases, the J end lost 3 bases, and 12 bases lay between the germline ends. The CDR3 is made up of 14 amino acids. CDR3 sequence reads: CAWTVWEDTGELFF. The CDR3 bases are TGTGCCTGGACCGTGTGGGAGGACACCGGGGAGCTGTTTTTT.

The rearrangement uses TRBV27 and TRBJ2-7; weak D call: TRBD1 (6 bases). Germline CDR1 and CDR2: MNHEY and SMNVEV (reference sequence). Between the trimmed V and J ends, which lost 5 bases and 1 base, there was a span of 12 bases. CDR3 length equals 14 residues. CDR3 in amino acids: CASSPWDKSYEQYF. CDR3 DNA sequence: TGTGCCAGCAGTCCCTGGGACAAGTCCTACGAGCAGTACTTC.

Note on this clone: This sample also contains other DNA sequences that code for the same CDR3. The rearrangement uses TRBV6-5 and TRBJ2-5, with D tentatively TRBD2 (6 bases). V was shortened by 2 bases and J by 1 base, with 8 bases between the two germline ends. This CDR3 contains 14 residues. From germline, CDR1 is MNHEY and CDR2 SVGAGI. The CDR3 DNA follows: TGTGCCAGCAGTTACGGCGGGGCCCAAGAGACCCAGTACTTC. It is translated as CASSYGGAQETQYF.

This chain connects TRBV23-1 to TRBJ2-1; D remains ambiguous. TRBV23-1 is an ORF; its function is uncertain. V was shortened by 1 base and J by 0 bases, with 7 bases between the two germline ends. This CDR3 has 15 amino acids. The CDR3 here is CASSQYWNSYNEQFF. CDR3 DNA: TGCGCCAGCAGTCAATACTGGAACTCCTACAATGAGCAGTTCTTC.

This clone occurred once. This chain links TRBV7-2 with TRBJ2-2; maybe TRBD2 (5 bases). The CDR3 runs 15 residues. Trimming took 5 bases from V and 6 from J, leaving 16 bases between them. The germline V gene has CDR1 SGHTA and CDR2 FQGNSA. The CDR3 DNA reads TGTGCCAGCAGCATGAGGGCCCGGACGGCCGGGGAGCTGTTTTTT. It is translated as CASSMRARTAGELFF.

The CDR3 sequence: CAWSVDRKNTQYF. The CDR3 nucleotides read TGTGCCTGGAGTGTCGATCGGAAGAATACGCAGTATTTT. The chain couples TRBV30 to TRBJ2-3; no clear D gene. The CDR3 covers 13 residues. V dropped 0 bases and J dropped 7 bases, with 11 bases sitting between them. Germline CDR1 reads GTSNPN; CDR2 reads SVGIG (reference sequence).

The chain combines TRBV11-2 with TRBJ2-1, with 11 bases fitting TRBD1. Germline V gene lookup returns CDR1 SGHAT and CDR2 FQNNGV. J was trimmed by 7 bases and V by 5 bases; bases with no gene match: 7. This CDR3 is 15 amino acids long. CDR3: CASSGGTGGRNEQFF. Written as DNA, the CDR3 is TGTGCCAGCAGCGGGGGGACAGGGGGAAGGAATGAGCAGTTCTTC.

The chain combines TRBV19 with TRBJ2-5; 8 bases map to TRBD1. Trimming at V came to 7 bases and at J to 5 bases, leaving 21 bases not matched to a gene. Germline V lookup: CDR1 LNHDA, CDR2 SQIVND (reference sequence). CDR3 length: 18 amino acids. The CDR3 nucleotides read TGTGCCAGTACGCGGGGCGCCCGACAGGGGTCCCTCGGGGAGACCCAGTACTTC. Its translation is CASTRGARQGSLGETQYF.

The genes are TRBV7-8 and TRBJ2-7, with D perhaps matching TRBD1 (5 bases). Deletions cut 3 bases from V and 2 bases from J, with 20 bases between. This CDR3 has 17 residues. CDR1 SGHVS and CDR2 FQNEAQ come from the germline V gene. Here the CDR3 reads CASSFDSWSDNPYEQYF. The CDR3 DNA reads TGTGCCAGCAGCTTTGACAGTTGGTCGGACAACCCCTACGAGCAGTACTTC.

This clone turned up a few times. V is TRBV30 and J is TRBJ1-5; maybe TRBD1 (5 bases). The V gene lost 0 bases and the J gene lost 9 bases, with 18 bases spanning the gap. The CDR3 contains 15 residues. The germline V gene encodes CDR1 GTSNPN and CDR2 SVGIG (reference sequence). The CDR3 protein is CAWSVAPGGSWPQHF. As DNA, the CDR3 is TGTGCCTGGAGTGTAGCCCCGGGGGGTTCGTGGCCCCAGCATTTT. Full variable domain (remainder filled in from reference TRBV30 and TRBJ1-5): SQTIHQWPATLVQPVGSPLSLECTVEGTSNPNLYWYRQAAGRGLQLLFYSVGIGQISSEVPQNLSASRPQDRQFILSSKKLLLSDSGFYLCAWSVAPGGSWPQHFGDGTRLSIL.

The rearrangement uses TRBV7-2 and TRBJ1-5; D is ambiguous. CDR1 SGHTA and CDR2 FQGNSA come from the germline V gene. The CDR3 sequence is 15 residues long. Trimming removed 5 bases from V and 1 base from J, with 12 bases in between. CDR3 nucleotides: TGTGCCAGCAGCCTACGCGGAGGGAGCAATCAGCCCCAGCATTTT. Translating gives CASSLRGGSNQPQHF. Using reference TRBV7-2 and TRBJ1-5 for the parts outside the CDR3, the full variable domain is GAGVSQSPSNKVTEKGKDVELRCDPISGHTALYWYRQSLGQGLEFLIYFQGNSAPDKSGLPSDRFSAERTGGSVSTLTIQRTQQEDSAVYLCASSLRGGSNQPQHFGDGTRLSIL.

On this clone itself: Mismatch with germline at one junction end may stem from a read error. The V and J genes are TRBV5-1 and TRBJ2-3; D is possibly TRBD2 (6 bases). This CDR3 has 15 residues. Germline values: CDR1 SGHRS, CDR2 YFSETQ. CDR3: CASSLMLPSGTPRDF. The CDR3 DNA reads as TGCGCCAGCAGCTTGATGTTGCCGTCCGGGACTCCCAGGGATTTT.

The V gene is TRBV5-4, the J gene TRBJ2-5; a weak D match, TRBD2 (6 bases). Trimming took off 4 bases at V and 3 bases at J, with 13 bases between the two ends. Germline CDR1 and CDR2: SGHNT and YYREEE (reference sequence). The CDR3 consists of 14 residues. CDR3 region: CASSTTGLKETQYF. CDR3 coding DNA: TGTGCCAGCAGCACGACGGGACTTAAAGAGACCCAGTACTTC.

The V and J genes are TRBV30 and TRBJ1-4; D remains unclear. This CDR3 contains 13 residues. Germline lookup yields CDR1 GTSNPN and CDR2 SVGIG (reference sequence). Here the CDR3 reads CASVGPGHEKLFF. CDR3 in DNA: TGTGCGTCGGTTGGACCCGGGCATGAAAAACTGTTTTTT.

V is TRBV5-1 and J is TRBJ2-5; TRBD2 agrees at 11 bases. This CDR3 comprises 15 residues. CDR1 and CDR2 from the germline V gene are SGHRS and YFSETQ. J was trimmed by 5 bases and V by 6 bases; bases with no gene match: 9. CDR3 nucleotides: TGCGCCAGCACCGTAGCGGGAGGGCCCGGGGAGACCCAGTACTTC. It translates to CASTVAGGPGETQYF.

In this sample, this clone turned up a few times. The rearrangement joins TRBV30 to TRBJ2-6; unclear D gene. Per germline, CDR1 GTSNPN and CDR2 SVGIG (reference sequence). Trimming cost V 2 bases and J 4 bases, with 6 bases left between them. CDR3 length: 13 residues. The CDR3 is CAWSILGANVLTF. In nucleotides, the CDR3 is TGTGCCTGGAGTATTCTGGGGGCCAACGTCCTGACTTTC.